This entry features one TCR beta chain sequence. This entry comes from a study of T cells in Graves' hyperthyroidism and ophthalmopathy. Amplification yielded TCR beta CDR3 regions, with RNA transcripts as the source. When the TCR CDR3 underwent first-round RT-PCR, the HTBI primer set was used. TCRdb processed the multiplex PCR reads anew with MiXCR; each CDR3 protein has one entry. The data hold 600,000 to 700,000 distinct CDR3 sequences, with roughly 14% observed a single time. Sequencing was carried out using blood. The source of this sequence is a woman between 35 and 50 years old with Graves' ophthalmopathy.

CDR3 residues: CASSEGWVSTEAFF. CDR3 DNA: TGTGCCAGCAGTGAAGGATGGGTTAGCACTGAAGCTTTCTTT. This chain uses TRBV2 with TRBJ1-1, with D unresolved. Trimming removed 1 base from V and 4 bases from J, with 10 bases in between. Germline lookup yields CDR1 SNHLY and CDR2 FYNNEI. The CDR3 contains 14 residues.